Following are 11 T cell receptor beta chains from one sample sequenced in a study of cytomegalovirus exposure and HLA in healthy donors. Using immunoSEQ multiplex PCR, the repertoire was profiled, and TCRdb retains in-frame clones only, with some absent. The table has 110,000 or so clones, more than 75% seen once. Sequencing was done on a sample of PBMCs. These receptor sequences come from a woman in her twenties or thirties in good health and CMV-seronegative.

This sequence joins TRBV6-4 and TRBJ1-2; 7 positions match TRBD1. CDR3 size: 13 residues. The V and J ends lost 5 bases and 4 bases, in that order; junction bases with no gene match: 4. The germline gives CDR1 MRHNA, CDR2 SNTAGT. The CDR3 DNA is TGTGCCAGCAGTCGACAGGGAAGCTATGGCTACACCTTC. Translating it yields CASSRQGSYGYTF.

V is TRBV9 and J is TRBJ2-1; the D gene is possibly TRBD2 (6 bases). The V end lost 0 bases, the J end lost 3 bases, and 13 bases lay between the germline ends. Germline lookup yields CDR1 SGDLS and CDR2 YYNGEE. This CDR3 has 16 residues. The CDR3 nucleotides read TGTGCCAGCAGCGTAGACCCAGGGACTCTCTACAATGAGCAGTTCTTC. Translation gives CASSVDPGTLYNEQFF.

The chain joins TRBV7-9 to TRBJ2-2; D is unclear. Looked up from germline, CDR1 is SEHNR and CDR2 is FQNEAQ (reference sequence). V was shortened by 5 bases and J by 5 bases, with 3 bases between the two germline ends. CDR3 length: 11 residues. The DNA for the CDR3 is TGTGCCAGCAGCCCGACCGGGGAGCTGTTTTTT. Protein sequence: CASSPTGELFF.

The V call is TRBV7-2, the J call TRBJ1-1; 7 bases fit TRBD1. Germline trimming cut 6 bases from V and 4 bases from J; bases unmatched to any gene: 5. Germline V gene lookup returns CDR1 SGHTA and CDR2 FQGNSA. The length of the CDR3 is 13 residues. The CDR3 sequence is CASRPTGVTEAFF. CDR3 nucleotides: TGTGCCAGCAGACCTACAGGGGTCACTGAAGCTTTCTTT.

The rearrangement uses TRBV15 and TRBJ1-2; no clear D. CDR1 LNHNV and CDR2 YYDKDF come from the germline V gene (reference sequence). V lost 1 base, J lost 6 bases, and 18 bases lay in between. The CDR3 spans 16 residues. CDR3 region: CATSRVRDPRRDGYTF. For the CDR3, the DNA is TGTGCCACCAGCAGAGTACGGGATCCCAGGAGGGATGGCTACACCTTC.

J is TRBJ1-2 and V is TRBV5-6; a weak D match, TRBD1 (6 bases). From germline, CDR1 is SGHDT and CDR2 YYEEEE. V was trimmed by 2 bases and J by 0 bases, leaving 11 bases between them. This CDR3 contains 15 residues. Written as DNA, the CDR3 is TGTGCCAGCAGCTTCGACAGGAATACTAACTATGGCTACACCTTC. This encodes CASSFDRNTNYGYTF.

In this sample, this clone turned up once. V gene TRBV7-2 combines with J gene TRBJ2-5; maybe TRBD2 (7 bases). The CDR3 has 15 amino acids. Trimming stripped 4 bases from V and 3 bases from J, with 15 bases between. Germline values: CDR1 SGHTA, CDR2 FQGNSA. For the CDR3, the DNA is TGTGCCAGCAGCTACGGGTGGGGGGGCGAAGAGACCCAGTACTTC. Its protein is CASSYGWGGEETQYF. Full variable domain (missing parts from reference TRBV7-2 and TRBJ2-5): GAGVSQSPSNKVTEKGKDVELRCDPISGHTALYWYRQSLGQGLEFLIYFQGNSAPDKSGLPSDRFSAERTGGSVSTLTIQRTQQEDSAVYLCASSYGWGGEETQYFGPGTRLLVL.

This clone was detected a few times. The rearrangement uses TRBV2 and TRBJ1-2, with a weak D call TRBD1 (6 bases). Germline CDR1 is SNHLY and CDR2 is FYNNEI. CDR3 size: 14 residues. Trimming took 6 bases from V and 2 from J, leaving 13 bases between them. The CDR3 reads CASRADRHNYGYTF. The CDR3, as DNA: TGTGCCAGCAGAGCGGACAGACACAACTATGGCTACACCTTC.

The chain employs TRBV7-8 and TRBJ1-4; D possibly corresponds to TRBD1 (5 bases). Deletions cut 2 bases from V and 8 bases from J, with 18 bases between. The V gene's germline CDR1 is SGHVS and CDR2 FQNEAQ. The CDR3 totals 16 residues. The CDR3 reads CASSLTRAQGGEKLFF. The CDR3 bases are TGTGCCAGCAGCTTAACCCGGGCCCAGGGAGGGGAAAAACTGTTTTTT.

The V and J genes are TRBV5-4 and TRBJ1-2; TRBD1 aligns across 10 bases. V shed 3 bases, J shed 4 bases, and the junction held 6 bases outside the gene matches. Per the germline V gene, CDR1 is SGHNT and CDR2 is YYREEE (reference sequence). This CDR3 region has 15 residues. CDR3 protein: CASSSGQGFVYGYTF. The CDR3, as DNA: TGTGCCAGCAGCTCGGGACAGGGGTTTGTCTATGGCTACACCTTC.

This clone was seen a single time. This sequence joins TRBV27 and TRBJ2-7; 11 bases align to TRBD2. CDR3 size: 15 residues. With 5 bases clipped from V and 3 bases from J, the junction kept 6 bases outside the gene matches. Looked up from germline, CDR1 is MNHEY and CDR2 is SMNVEV (reference sequence). CDR3 in DNA: TGTGCCAGCAGTCCCCGGACTAGCGGGCTCTACGAGCAGTACTTC. Translating gives CASSPRTSGLYEQYF.